This T cell receptor beta chain was sequenced during a study of T-cell memory formation after mild COVID-19. For this clonotype: Its antigen is as yet unknown.

Study findings and constraints: Contracting clones from day 15 to 85 had balanced CD4/CD8; later expanders favoured CD4+. Mainly in CM and EM were contracting CD4+ clones; CD8+ were in EMRA. The authors did not confirm SARS-CoV-2 specificity of second-wave clones peaking day 37.

TCRdb analysed the 5' RACE reads with MiXCR anew, one entry per CDR3 protein. The sample holds a few hundred thousand distinct CDR3 sequences, roughly 17% seen once. With 5 bases removed from V and 3 bases from J, the gap between germline ends came to 8 bases. The CDR3 is 11 residues long. Germline CDR1 is GTSNPN and CDR2 is SVGIG (reference sequence). The TCR sequence derives from a man aged 18 to 30 who had mild COVID-19 (a few samples of this study predate the infection). Cell type and time point are not known. The sequenced sample consisted of PBMCs or a T cell subset sorted from them (not recorded which). The chain uses TRBV30 and TRBJ2-7; D is unclear. DNA for the CDR3: TGTGCCTGGGGGTCGGGCTACGAGCAGTACTTC. This codes for CAWGSGYEQYF.